Sequencing of this T cell receptor beta chain was carried out in a study of tumor and adjacent non-tumor tissue in lung cancer. No cell sorting was done before RNA was extracted from the tissue. Regarding this clonotype: A read error is likely, as this CDR3 ends without the conserved phenylalanine or tryptophan.

Three rounds of nested PCR, following a modified ARM-PCR protocol, produced the TCRbeta library. TCRdb reanalysed the multiplex PCR reads using MiXCR and keeps one entry per CDR3 protein. The table includes tens of thousands of distinct CDR3 sequences, approximately 71% detected once. This CDR3 is 13 amino acids long. CDR1 and CDR2 from the germline V gene are SGHDT and YYEEEE. Trimming cost V 8 bases and J 7 bases, with 19 bases left between them. The V call is TRBV5-6, the J call TRBJ2-7; D unclear. This TCR was recovered from a woman aged 70-85 years with non-small cell lung cancer. The sequenced sample consisted of lung tumor tissue. The CDR3 protein is CASSPVGSKEQYI. In DNA form, the CDR3 reads TGTGCCAGTAGCCCTGTCGGGTCAAAAGAGCAGTACATC.